This T cell receptor beta chain is from a study of beta chain features in type 1 diabetes. Broader study findings: Any HLA type influence on TCRB rearrangement was left unresolved here. In the patient group, naive, central memory and Treg TCRB repertoires seemed more alike than in the healthy donor group. TCRB CDR3 length was moderately but significantly reduced in all four CD4+ subsets of Type 1 diabetes patients.

The isolated RNA, all of it, was reverse transcribed, so expressed TCRB transcripts were what got sequenced. Profiling relied on immunoSEQ multiplex PCR, and the TCRdb table lists in-frame clones only, not all of them. This table has roughly 500,000 clones, 9.5% to 12% appearing once. Sorting of CD4+ naive, central memory, regulatory and stem cell-like memory cells was performed via CD45RO/CCR7/CD25/CD127/CD95/CD27. This clone was counted a few times. Its antigen is currently unknown. From germline, CDR1 is SGHRS and CDR2 YFSETQ. The J segment lost 3 bases and the V segment lost 0 bases, leaving 7 bases of the junction unmatched. The CDR3 covers 16 residues.

The chain combines TRBV5-1 with TRBJ2-7, with 9 bases matching TRBD2. This receptor was obtained from a young woman in good health. The sample comprised naive CD4+ T cells from blood. The CDR3 loop is CASSLVTGLANYEQYF. DNA for the CDR3: TGCGCCAGCAGCTTGGTGACGGGACTAGCTAACTACGAGCAGTACTTC.